This TCR beta chain derives from a study of OX40 agonist ivuxolimab in advanced cancers. Overall study context: Partial responses were achieved by three patients, of whom one had hepatocellular carcinoma and two had cutaneous melanoma.

This clone was recorded a few times. Assay: immunoSEQ multiplex PCR; the TCRdb copy retains only in-frame clones and omits some. The sample holds about 58,000 clones, 75% to 85% seen once. The CDR3 is 12 amino acids. V was clipped by 6 bases and J by 8 bases, with 13 bases between them. CDR1 and CDR2 (germline): SNHLY, FYNNEI. This clonotype originated in an adult with an advanced solid tumor such as melanoma, head and neck, liver or kidney cancer. Sample: CD4+ or CD8+ T cells sorted from blood, taken in a trial of the OX40 agonist ivuxolimab. The chain joins TRBV2 to TRBJ1-2, with D perhaps matching TRBD1 (6 bases). The CDR3 DNA reads as TGTGCCAGCAGGCCAGGAGGGGGGGGCTACACCTTC. This translates into CASRPGGGGYTF.